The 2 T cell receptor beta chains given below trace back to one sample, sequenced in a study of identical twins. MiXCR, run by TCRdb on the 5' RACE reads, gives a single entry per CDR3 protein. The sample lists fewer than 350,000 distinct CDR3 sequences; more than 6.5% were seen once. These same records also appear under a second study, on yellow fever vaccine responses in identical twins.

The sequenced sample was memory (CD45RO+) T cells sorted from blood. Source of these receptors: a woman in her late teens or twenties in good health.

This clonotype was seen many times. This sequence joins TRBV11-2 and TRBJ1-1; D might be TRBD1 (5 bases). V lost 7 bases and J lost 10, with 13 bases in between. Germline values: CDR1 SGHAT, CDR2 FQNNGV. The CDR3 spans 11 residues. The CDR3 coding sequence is TGTGCCAGCACCCTGTCGGGGGGAGCTTTCTTT. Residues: CASTLSGGAFF. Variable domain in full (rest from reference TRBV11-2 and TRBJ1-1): EAGVAQSPRYKIIEKRQSVAFWCNPISGHATLYWYQQILGQGPKLLIQFQNNGVVDDSQLPKDRFSAERLKGVDSTLKIQPAKLEDSAVYLCASTLSGGAFFGQGTRLTVV.

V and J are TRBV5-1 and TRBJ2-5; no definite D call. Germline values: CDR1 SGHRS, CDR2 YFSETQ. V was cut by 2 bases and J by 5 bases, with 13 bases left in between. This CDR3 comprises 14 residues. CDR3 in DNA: TGCGCCAGCAGCTTCCAGTGGGCCCGGGAGACCCAGTACTTC. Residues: CASSFQWARETQYF.